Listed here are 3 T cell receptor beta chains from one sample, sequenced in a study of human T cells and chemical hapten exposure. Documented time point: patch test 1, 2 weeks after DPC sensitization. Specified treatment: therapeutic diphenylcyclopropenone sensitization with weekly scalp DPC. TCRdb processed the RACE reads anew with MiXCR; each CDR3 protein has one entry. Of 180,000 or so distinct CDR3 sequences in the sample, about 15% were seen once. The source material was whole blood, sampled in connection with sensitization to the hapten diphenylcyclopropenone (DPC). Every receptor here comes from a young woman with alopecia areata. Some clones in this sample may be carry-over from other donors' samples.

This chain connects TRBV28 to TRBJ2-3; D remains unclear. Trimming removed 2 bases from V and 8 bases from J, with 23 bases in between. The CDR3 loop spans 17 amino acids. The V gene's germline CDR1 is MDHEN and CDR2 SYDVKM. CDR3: CASSLVRLSKAPTTQYF. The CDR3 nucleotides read TGTGCCAGCAGTTTAGTCCGACTTTCGAAGGCCCCCACTACGCAGTATTTT.

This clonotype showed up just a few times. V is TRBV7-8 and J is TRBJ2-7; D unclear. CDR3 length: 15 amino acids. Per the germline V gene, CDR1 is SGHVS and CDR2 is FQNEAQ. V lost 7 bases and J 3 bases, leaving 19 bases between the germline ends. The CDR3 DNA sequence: TGTGCCAGCATCAAAAGACTGGGCAGTGACTACGAGCAGTACTTC. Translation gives CASIKRLGSDYEQYF.

CDR3 region: CASSPPARADIQYF. The CDR3 nucleotides are TGTGCCAGCAGTCCCCCGGCCCGGGCGGACATTCAGTACTTC. V is TRBV28 and J is TRBJ2-4; D is unclear. The CDR3 totals 14 residues. Germline CDR1 reads MDHEN; CDR2 reads SYDVKM. The ends were cut back, 5 bases at V and 8 bases at J, with 16 bases in the middle.